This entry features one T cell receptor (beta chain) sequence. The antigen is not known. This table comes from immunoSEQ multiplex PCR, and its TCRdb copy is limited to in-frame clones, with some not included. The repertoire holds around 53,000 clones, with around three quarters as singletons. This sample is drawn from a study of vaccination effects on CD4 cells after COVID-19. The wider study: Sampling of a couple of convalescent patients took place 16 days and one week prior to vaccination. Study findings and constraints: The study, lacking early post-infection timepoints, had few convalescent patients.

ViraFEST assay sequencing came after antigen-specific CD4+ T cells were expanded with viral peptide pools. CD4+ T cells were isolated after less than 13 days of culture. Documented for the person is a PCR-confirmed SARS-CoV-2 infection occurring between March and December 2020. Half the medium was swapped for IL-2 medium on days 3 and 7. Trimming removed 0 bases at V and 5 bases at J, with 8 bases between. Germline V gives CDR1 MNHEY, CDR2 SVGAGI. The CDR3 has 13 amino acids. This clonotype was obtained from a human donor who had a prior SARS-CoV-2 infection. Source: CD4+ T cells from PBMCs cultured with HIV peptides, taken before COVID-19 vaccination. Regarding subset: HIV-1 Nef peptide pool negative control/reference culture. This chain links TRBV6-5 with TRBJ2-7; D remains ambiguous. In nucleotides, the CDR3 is TGTGCCAGCAGTTACTCGGGGAACAACGAGCAGTACTTC. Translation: CASSYSGNNEQYF.